The rows below give T cell receptor beta chains drawn from one sample of a study. TCRdb passed the RT-PCR reads through MiXCR, listing each CDR3 protein once. The sample comprises approximately 720,000 distinct CDR3 sequences, 12% to 15% of which are singletons, and 3.6% rests with the top ten. Sequencing was performed on memory CD4+ T cells from blood. The receptor set was obtained from a female donor in good health, serving as a healthy control. CDR3s include the opening cysteine and the closing phenylalanine or tryptophan. Each record gives: clone size, D gene, V gene, J gene, CDR3 DNA, CDR3 protein. A D gene is named only where the DNA matches it firmly. Expanded clones are given a class, and other clones once, few, many or no size at all.

few	TRBD1	TRBV5-4	TRBJ2-3	TGTGCCTTACGGACAGGGGGCACAGATACGCAGTATTTT	CALRTGGTDTQYF
-	-	TRBV6-2/TRBV6-3	TRBJ2-6	TGTGCCAGCAGACGGAACCCGGGATCTGGGGCCAACGTCCTGACTTTC	CASRRNPGSGANVLTF
many	TRBD1	TRBV30	TRBJ2-3	TGTGCCTGGAGGCTTAAGGGACAGAGCACAGATACGCAGTATTTT	CAWRLKGQSTDTQYF
-	TRBD2	TRBV24-1	TRBJ2-3	TGTGCCACCAGTGATTTCGGCGGGGGGGAGACAGATACGCAGTATTTT	CATSDFGGGETDTQYF
-	TRBD2	TRBV19	TRBJ2-1	TGTGCCAGTAGTATTTGGGAGGGAACCAAGTCCTACAATGAGCAGTTCTTC	CASSIWEGTKSYNEQFF
many	-	TRBV4-3	TRBJ2-4	TGCGCCAGCAGCCCGAGGCACAGTCAGGGTAACATTCAGTACTTC	CASSPRHSQGNIQYF
-	TRBD1	TRBV28	TRBJ1-2	TGTGCCACAATCGGGACAGGAGCTCTCTATGGCTACACCTTC	CATIGTGALYGYTF
-	TRBD1	TRBV11-2	TRBJ2-3	TGTGCCAGCAGCTTATTAGGGACAGGGATAGGTACAGATACGCAGTATTTT	CASSLLGTGIGTDTQYF
many	-	TRBV5-1	TRBJ2-1	TGCGCCAGCAGCTCCTCCCCGTGGACGGACAATGAGCAGTTCTTC	CASSSSPWTDNEQFF
few	-	TRBV30	TRBJ1-2	TGTGCCTGGAGTGTAACGGGATATGGCTACACCTTC	CAWSVTGYGYTF
many	TRBD1	TRBV10-3	TRBJ1-1	TGTGCCATCACCCGGGACAGGGGCACTGAAGCTTTCTTT	CAITRDRGTEAFF
few	-	TRBV7-2	TRBJ1-1	TGTGCCAGCAGCCCGTGGAGTTTAGCTCCTGAAGCTTTCTTT	CASSPWSLAPEAFF
few	-	TRBV25-1	TRBJ2-5	TGTGCCAGCAGTTCCCAGGGGGGGACCCAGTACTTC	CASSSQGGTQYF
few	-	TRBV28	TRBJ1-5	TGTGCCAGCAGTCTTCCCTTTCAGGGAGGCAATCAGCCCCAGCATTTT	CASSLPFQGGNQPQHF
-	-	TRBV19	TRBJ2-1	TGTGCCAGTAGTATAATTAGCGCAGGCAACCATGAGCAGTTCTTC	CASSIISAGNHEQFF
few	TRBD1	TRBV4-2	TRBJ2-7	TGTGCCAGCAGCCAAGATTCTCGTCAGGACAGGAACTACGAGCAGTACTTC	CASSQDSRQDRNYEQYF
few	TRBD2	TRBV7-2	TRBJ2-5	TGTGCCAGCGGGGGCGGGGGGAAAGAGACCCAGTACTTC	CASGGGGKETQYF
-	-	TRBV27	TRBJ1-2	TGTGCCAGCAGTTTAATCGAGGGCGCCGGTGGCTACACCTTC	CASSLIEGAGGYTF
few	-	TRBV5-6	TRBJ2-7	TGTGCCAGCAGCCCCCTCACGGGCTTCTCCTACGAGCAGTACTTC	CASSPLTGFSYEQYF
-	-	TRBV7-2	TRBJ2-1	TGTGCCAGCAGCTCGCAGGCGGGGAGTGGCAATGAGCAGTTCTTC	CASSSQAGSGNEQFF
-	TRBD1	TRBV14	TRBJ1-2	TGTGCCAGCAGCCGCGCAGGGGGGTACTATGGCTACACCTTC	CASSRAGGYYGYTF
many	TRBD1	TRBV5-1	TRBJ2-7	TGTGCCAGCAGCCCAGACAGGGTTTACGAGCAGTACTTC	CASSPDRVYEQYF
many	TRBD1	TRBV25-1	TRBJ2-7	TGTGCCAGCAGTGAATCCGGGACAGGCCCCAACGAGCAGTACTTC	CASSESGTGPNEQYF
few	TRBD1	TRBV6-5	TRBJ2-7	TGTGCCAGCAGTTTGTCTTTACAGGGGTTTTACGAGCAGTACTTC	CASSLSLQGFYEQYF
-	-	TRBV6-2/TRBV6-3	TRBJ1-1	TGTGCCAGCAGAAACCGGGACACGGGACCTGAAGCTTTCTTT	CASRNRDTGPEAFF
-	TRBD1	TRBV6-5	TRBJ1-2	TGTGCCAGCAGTGCCTTTACGCCCCGGACAGGGGCGAGCTATGGCTACACCTTC	CASSAFTPRTGASYGYTF
few	TRBD1	TRBV20-1	TRBJ1-2	TGCAGTGCTAGAGATCCGAGACAGGGGACGAGCTATGGCTACACCTTC	CSARDPRQGTSYGYTF
few	-	TRBV7-2	TRBJ1-2	TGTGCCAGCAGCTTATTACGGGCGGGGAGTGGCTACACCTTC	CASSLLRAGSGYTF
-	TRBD2	TRBV18	TRBJ2-1	TGTGCCAGCTCACCGGGCGGGAGAGGCTTTGGGGAGCAGTTCTTC	CASSPGGRGFGEQFF
many	-	TRBV5-1	TRBJ2-3	TGCGCCAGCAGCCTCACGGGACCCAGCACAGATACGCAGTATTTT	CASSLTGPSTDTQYF
-	-	TRBV7-3	TRBJ2-5	TGTGCCAGCAGCTCCGCCGCGGGTGGTGTAGAGACCCAGTACTTC	CASSSAAGGVETQYF
few	TRBD2	TRBV24-1	TRBJ2-7	TGTGCCACCAGTGATGGCCAGACTAGCGGGAGAGGAGGGGGCTACGAGCAGTACTTC	CATSDGQTSGRGGGYEQYF
many	TRBD1	TRBV28	TRBJ2-7	TGTGCCAGCAGTTTGCGGACAGGGATTTCCTACGAGCAGTACTTC	CASSLRTGISYEQYF
-	-	TRBV7-9	TRBJ1-5	TGTGCCAGCAGCAAGGACAGCCCTCAGCCCCAGCATTTT	CASSKDSPQPQHF
-	TRBD2	TRBV7-9	TRBJ2-1	TGTGCCAGCAGCTTTGTGAGGACTAGCGGGGGCGATGAGCAGTTCTTC	CASSFVRTSGGDEQFF
many	TRBD2	TRBV12-3/TRBV12-4	TRBJ2-7	TGTGCCAGCAGCCTCGGGACTAGCGGGGGACCCTACGAGCAGTACTTC	CASSLGTSGGPYEQYF
few	-	TRBV20-1	TRBJ2-3	TGCAGTGCGACCGGCGGGGCGAGCACAGATACGCAGTATTTT	CSATGGASTDTQYF
-	-	TRBV6-1	TRBJ2-1	TGTGCCAGCATTCGGACAGCCTCCTACAATGAGCAGTTCTTC	CASIRTASYNEQFF
many	-	TRBV29-1	TRBJ2-5	TGCAGCGTTCCGGACGTTTCGGAGACCCAGTACTTC	CSVPDVSETQYF
few	TRBD1	TRBV4-3	TRBJ1-3	TGCGCCAGCAGCCAAGAAGTGCAGGGACAGGGTTCTGGAAACACCATATATTTT	CASSQEVQGQGSGNTIYF
many	-	TRBV9	TRBJ2-5	TGTGCCAGCAGCGCATTTGGGGGCCGTGACCAAGAGACCCAGTACTTC	CASSAFGGRDQETQYF
-	TRBD2	TRBV7-2	TRBJ2-7	TGTGCCAGCAGCCCTGGACTAGCAGCAAACGAGCAGTACTTC	CASSPGLAANEQYF
-	-	TRBV15	TRBJ1-1	TGTGCCACCAGCATGGAACAAAACACTGAAGCTTTCTTT	CATSMEQNTEAFF